A single sample gave rise to the 27 T cell receptor beta chains below, sequenced in a study of T cell repertoires in cytomegalovirus infection. From the reads, TCRdb called clonotypes with MiXCR, one entry per CDR3 protein. The sample includes a few hundred thousand distinct CDR3 sequences, 22% of them seen just once. The sequencing input was CD8+ T cells from PBMCs. These receptors all come from a human donor in good health (CMV status not recorded). Some clones in this sample may be carry-over from other donors' samples.

This clonotype has a handful of counts. The rearrangement uses TRBV7-9 and TRBJ2-6, with unresolved D. This CDR3 region has 15 residues. CDR1 is SEHNR and CDR2 is FQNEAQ in the germline V gene (reference sequence). The germline V and J ends were trimmed by 4 bases and 1 base, with 8 bases remaining between them. CDR3 sequence reads: CASSSQQSGANVLTF. The CDR3 DNA reads TGTGCCAGCAGCTCCCAGCAGTCTGGGGCCAACGTCCTGACTTTC.

The chain has TRBV28 and TRBJ2-6; perhaps TRBD1 as D (6 bases). The V end lost 3 bases, the J end lost 2 bases, and 11 bases lay between the germline ends. Germline loops: CDR1 MDHEN, CDR2 SYDVKM. The CDR3 is 16 residues long. CDR3 in amino acids: CASSLQGRPGANVLTF. CDR3 nucleotides: TGTGCCAGCAGTTTGCAGGGGCGACCTGGGGCCAACGTCCTGACTTTC.

On this clonotype: A read error may be the cause here, since a much bigger clone is one base away. No conserved phenylalanine or tryptophan is present at the end of the CDR3, so a read error is the likely explanation. The chain carries TRBV11-2 and TRBJ2-7; a weak D match, TRBD1 (6 bases). This CDR3 region has 18 residues. Trimming took 1 base from V and 0 from J, leaving 19 bases between them. Germline V gene lookup returns CDR1 SGHAT and CDR2 FQNNGV. As DNA, the CDR3 is TGTGCCAGCAGCTTAGTTTCCCATTCCGGACAGAGCTCCTACGAGCAGTACATC. Protein product: CASSLVSHSGQSSYEQYI.

CDR3 coding DNA: TGTGCCAGCACCCACGGGGGAACCGGGGAGCTGTTTTTT. Protein sequence: CASTHGGTGELFF. This chain connects TRBV7-7 to TRBJ2-2, with D perhaps TRBD2 (6 bases). Germline V lookup: CDR1 SSHAT, CDR2 FNYEAQ (reference sequence). V was trimmed by 7 bases and J by 5 bases, leaving 11 bases between them. CDR3 size: 13 residues.

This clonotype was found many times. The V gene is TRBV7-2, the J gene TRBJ2-1; D gene ambiguous. CDR1 is SGHTA, CDR2 FQGNSA, per germline. The CDR3 runs to 12 residues. V was clipped by 3 bases and J by 9 bases, with 9 bases between them. This CDR3 reads CASSFGVGEQFF. For the CDR3, the DNA is TGTGCCAGCAGCTTTGGAGTCGGTGAGCAGTTCTTC.

The rearrangement joins TRBV28 to TRBJ2-1; 7 bases align to TRBD2. The CDR3 runs 13 residues. V trimming: 10 bases; J trimming: 3 bases; junction bases outside the gene matches: 6. Germline CDR1 and CDR2: MDHEN and SYDVKM. The CDR3 reads CATRERGYNEQFF. In nucleotides, the CDR3 is TGTGCCACCCGGGAGCGGGGCTACAATGAGCAGTTCTTC.

This clonotype was detected many times. The chain combines TRBV7-8 with TRBJ2-1; D uncertain. Per the germline V gene, CDR1 is SGHVS and CDR2 is FQNEAQ. Trimming took 5 bases from V and 8 from J, leaving 16 bases between them. The CDR3 runs 14 residues. The CDR3 here is CASSLGTLSDEQFF. DNA of the CDR3: TGTGCCAGCAGCCTTGGAACCCTCAGCGATGAGCAGTTCTTC.

This clonotype came up a few times. The chain joins TRBV20-1 to TRBJ1-5; D uncertain. Germline V gives CDR1 DFQATT, CDR2 SNEGSKA (reference sequence). V was trimmed by 1 base and J by 4 bases, leaving 14 bases between them. The CDR3 runs to 15 residues. CDR3 coding DNA: TGCAGTGCTAGAGCCGAGACCCATGTGAATCAGCCCCAGCATTTT. This translates into CSARAETHVNQPQHF.

The chain combines TRBV7-9 with TRBJ1-1; TRBD1 matches at 8 bases. The germline CDR1 and CDR2 sequences are SEHNR and FQNEAQ (reference sequence). This CDR3 spans 14 amino acids. The junction had 8 bases not matched to a gene; V was cut back by 5 bases and J by 6 bases. This CDR3 is CASSDPGGSPEAFF. For the CDR3, the DNA is TGTGCCAGCAGCGACCCAGGGGGCTCACCTGAAGCTTTCTTT.

This clonotype appeared a few times. The CDR3 spells CASSAGTGGTYEQYF. DNA of the CDR3: TGTGCCAGCAGCGCGGGGACAGGGGGTACCTACGAGCAGTACTTC. This chain connects TRBV5-4 to TRBJ2-7, with 11 bases identical to TRBD1. CDR3 size: 15 residues. CDR1 and CDR2 from the germline V gene are SGHNT and YYREEE (reference sequence). V lost 4 bases to trimming and J lost 2 bases; unmatched junction nucleotides: 5.

A few counts support this clonotype. CDR3 sequence reads: CASSLAPGTEAFF. The CDR3 region has the DNA TGTGCCAGCAGCTTAGCGCCCGGGACTGAAGCTTTCTTT. The gene calls are TRBV7-2 and TRBJ1-1; no definite D call. Trimming shortened V by 0 bases and J by 5 bases, and 7 bases separated the two germline ends. In germline, CDR1 is SGHTA, CDR2 FQGNSA. CDR3 length equals 13 residues.

The sample holds a few counts of this clonotype. The chain couples TRBV20-1 to TRBJ2-1; D gene ambiguous. V was clipped by 3 bases and J by 2 bases, with 11 bases between them. The CDR3 covers 14 residues. Per the germline V gene, CDR1 is DFQATT and CDR2 is SNEGSKA (reference sequence). The CDR3 loop is CSASREPTYNEQFF. CDR3 DNA: TGCAGTGCTAGTCGTGAGCCCACCTACAATGAGCAGTTCTTC.

CDR3 in DNA: TGTGCCAGCAGTTTGGACCACGTCGACGGAAACACCATATATTTT. It is translated as CASSLDHVDGNTIYF. The V and J genes are TRBV28 and TRBJ1-3; D is unresolved. V was cut by 3 bases and J by 4 bases, with 13 bases left in between. Germline-derived CDR1 and CDR2 are MDHEN and SYDVKM. The CDR3 length is 15 residues.

This rearrangement joins TRBV27 to TRBJ1-6; TRBD1 matches at 9 bases. The CDR3 length is 15 residues. The germline CDR1 and CDR2 sequences are MNHEY and SMNVEV (reference sequence). V was pared by 6 bases and J by 8 bases, with 8 bases of the junction left unmatched. The CDR3 sequence is CASRDLGQGDSPLHF. Written as DNA, the CDR3 is TGTGCCAGCAGGGATTTGGGACAGGGAGATTCACCCCTCCACTTT.

The V gene is TRBV20-1, the J gene TRBJ2-5, with 7 bases identical to TRBD2. The CDR3 consists of 13 residues. From germline, CDR1 is DFQATT and CDR2 SNEGSKA (reference sequence). The J segment lost 6 bases and the V segment lost 5 bases, leaving 9 bases of the junction unmatched. CDR3 nucleotide sequence: TGCAGTGCTCCCCAGGCTAGCGGAAAGACCCAGTACTTC. Translating it yields CSAPQASGKTQYF.

The V gene is TRBV7-6, the J gene TRBJ2-1, with 9 bases identical to TRBD1. The V gene's germline CDR1 is SGHVS and CDR2 FNYEAQ. Trimming took 7 bases from V and 4 from J; bases not matched to a gene: 8. The CDR3 sequence is 15 residues long. The DNA for the CDR3 is TGTGCCAGCAAACATTTACAGGGGGCTTACAATGAGCAGTTCTTC. As protein: CASKHLQGAYNEQFF.

The sample holds a few counts of this clonotype. The gene calls are TRBV27 and TRBJ2-5; 9 bases agree with TRBD2. Losses at the gene ends were 5 bases for V and 5 bases for J; bases not matched to a gene: 6. The CDR3 contains 14 residues. Germline V gene data show CDR1 as MNHEY and CDR2 as SMNVEV (reference sequence). DNA for the CDR3: TGTGCCAGCAGTCACCTAGCGGGGAGGGAGACCCAGTACTTC. Translating it yields CASSHLAGRETQYF.

This clonotype was detected ten times or more. This chain joins TRBV12-3 or TRBV12-4 and TRBJ2-1; the match to TRBD1 covers 7 bases. The CDR3 covers 16 residues. After removal of 6 bases from V and 5 bases from J, the junction contained 13 bases not matched to a gene. In DNA, the CDR3 is TGTGCCAGCAGCCCCCCCGACAGGGCAACCCACAATGAGCAGTTCTTC. Translated: CASSPPDRATHNEQFF.

This chain links TRBV7-9 with TRBJ2-7, with D perhaps being TRBD1 or TRBD2 (5 bases each). Between the trimmed V and J ends, which lost 0 bases and 2 bases, there was a span of 17 bases. The CDR3 contains 17 residues. Germline V gene data show CDR1 as SEHNR and CDR2 as FQNEAQ (reference sequence). CDR3 loop: CASSLAGVGWTTYEQYF. Written as DNA, the CDR3 is TGTGCCAGCAGCTTAGCGGGGGTGGGGTGGACGACCTACGAGCAGTACTTC.

This chain joins TRBV5-7 and TRBJ1-6; perhaps TRBD1 as D (5 bases). TRBV5-7 belongs to the ORF category, with a function that is uncertain. The length of the CDR3 is 18 residues. V lost 0 bases and J lost 3, with 16 bases in between. CDR3 nucleotides: TGTGCCAGCAGCTTGGGCTTTACCCGACAGATCTATAATTCACCCCTCCACTTT. This gives the protein CASSLGFTRQIYNSPLHF.

This clonotype has ten or more counts. The rearrangement uses TRBV4-1 and TRBJ1-1; 9 bases match TRBD1. This CDR3 contains 16 residues. J lost 1 base, V lost 1 base, and 4 bases had no gene match. Germline-derived CDR1 and CDR2 are MGHRA and YSYEKL. CDR3 region: CASSQGTGASNTEAFF. DNA for the CDR3: TGCGCCAGCAGCCAAGGGACAGGGGCGTCGAACACTGAAGCTTTCTTT.

This clonotype showed up many times. The chain carries TRBV6-1 and TRBJ2-3, with TRBD2 identical over 8 bases. With 0 bases clipped from V and 3 bases from J, the junction kept 8 bases outside the gene matches. This CDR3 has 17 amino acids. Germline V lookup: CDR1 MNHNS, CDR2 SASEGT. This chain's CDR3 is CASSEATAGGHTDTQYF. CDR3 in DNA: TGTGCCAGCAGTGAAGCGACGGCGGGGGGCCATACAGATACGCAGTATTTT.

The chain combines TRBV20-1 with TRBJ2-7, with a weak D call TRBD2 (6 bases). The V end lost 3 bases, the J end lost 4 bases, and 7 bases lay between the germline ends. Germline V gene data show CDR1 as DFQATT and CDR2 as SNEGSKA (reference sequence). The CDR3 totals 11 residues. The CDR3 sequence: CSASAGYEQYF. The CDR3 region has the DNA TGCAGTGCTAGTGCGGGATACGAGCAGTACTTC.

The chain is built from TRBV3-1 and TRBJ2-5; 10 nucleotides agree with TRBD2. V dropped 4 bases and J dropped 0; count of bases not matched to a gene: 11. This CDR3 is 18 amino acids long. The germline V gene has CDR1 LGHDT and CDR2 YNNKEL (reference sequence). CDR3 sequence (DNA): TGTGCCAGCAGCCTCGGCAGCGGGGGGGCCTTCTACCAAGAGACCCAGTACTTC. It yields the protein CASSLGSGGAFYQETQYF.

CDR3 region: CSVAYQHEQYF. Written as DNA, the CDR3 is TGCAGCGTCGCCTATCAACACGAGCAGTACTTC. V is TRBV29-1 and J is TRBJ2-7, with D unclear. Trimming pared 6 bases from V and 5 bases from J, leaving 11 bases between. Germline V gives CDR1 SQVTM, CDR2 ANQGSEA. The CDR3 spans 11 residues.

The sample holds one count of this clonotype. The chain employs TRBV20-1 and TRBJ1-4; D gene unclear. The CDR3 has 14 amino acids. V was pared by 0 bases and J by 4 bases, with 9 bases between. CDR1 and CDR2 (germline): DFQATT, SNEGSKA (reference sequence). For the CDR3, the DNA is TGCAGTGCTAGAGATGGTCGCTTTAATGAAAAACTGTTTTTT. It is translated as CSARDGRFNEKLFF.

The chain uses TRBV20-1 and TRBJ1-6; D is undetermined. Per germline, CDR1 DFQATT and CDR2 SNEGSKA (reference sequence). Trimming removed 0 bases at V and 5 bases at J, with 8 bases between. This CDR3 contains 14 residues. The CDR3 region has the DNA TGCAGTGCTAGAGATATCGTTAATAATTCACCCCTCCACTTT. It yields the protein CSARDIVNNSPLHF.